The subject of this entry is one T cell receptor (beta chain). The antigen is undetermined. This specimen belongs to a study of cytomegalovirus exposure and HLA in healthy donors. General study points: Specificity of a few CMV-associated chains for CMV antigens was verified in vitro. With DRB1 most and HLA-C fewest, TCR association rates differed between HLA loci in a later analysis. The listing of roughly 160 TCR beta chains classed them as cytomegalovirus-associated.

CDR1 and CDR2 (germline): ENHRY, SYGVKD. The ends lost 3 bases at V and 7 bases at J; junction bases unmatched: 7. This CDR3 comprises 15 residues. The PCR ran on 60 Vbeta and 13 Jbeta primers. The data were produced by immunoSEQ multiplex PCR, yet TCRdb's version contains in-frame clones alone and is incomplete. The sample holds 200,000 or so clones, roughly 84% seen once. Sequences were obtained from PBMCs. The TCR sequence derives from a boy aged 5-17 years in good health and CMV-seronegative. The chain recombines TRBV10-3 with TRBJ1-2; TRBD1 matches at 11 bases. The CDR3, as DNA: TGTGCCATCAGTGAAGTAGGACAGGGGGCGCCTGGCTACACCTTC. It codes for CAISEVGQGAPGYTF.